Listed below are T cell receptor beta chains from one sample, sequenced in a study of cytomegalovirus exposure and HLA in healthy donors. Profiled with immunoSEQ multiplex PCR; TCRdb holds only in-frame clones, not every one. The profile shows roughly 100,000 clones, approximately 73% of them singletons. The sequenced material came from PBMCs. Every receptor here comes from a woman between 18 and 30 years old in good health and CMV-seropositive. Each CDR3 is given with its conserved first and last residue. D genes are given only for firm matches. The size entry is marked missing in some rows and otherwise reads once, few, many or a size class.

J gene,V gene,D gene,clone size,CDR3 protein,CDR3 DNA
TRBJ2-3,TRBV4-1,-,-,CASSLRDTDTQYF,TGCGCCAGCAGCCTCCGGGACACAGATACGCAGTATTTT
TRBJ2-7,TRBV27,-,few,CASSLPGLPYEQYF,TGTGCCAGCAGTTTACCGGGACTTCCCTACGAGCAGTACTTC
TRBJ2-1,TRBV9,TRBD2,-,CASSVPQRGGQRNEQFF,TGTGCCAGCAGTGTCCCCCAGCGGGGGGGCCAGAGGAATGAGCAGTTCTTC
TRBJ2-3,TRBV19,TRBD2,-,CASSIPTGGPSLSTDTQYF,TGTGCCAGTAGTATCCCAACGGGAGGGCCGTCCCTTAGCACAGATACGCAGTATTTT
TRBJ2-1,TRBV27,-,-,CASSGRSYNEQFF,TGTGCCAGCAGTGGGCGCTCCTACAATGAGCAGTTCTTC
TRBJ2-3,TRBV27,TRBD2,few,CASSLVLAGGPGTQYF,TGTGCCAGCAGTTTAGTGTTAGCGGGAGGGCCGGGTACGCAGTATTTT
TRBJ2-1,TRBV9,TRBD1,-,CASSVVGQGGDEQFF,TGTGCCAGCAGCGTAGTGGGACAGGGGGGGGATGAGCAGTTCTTC
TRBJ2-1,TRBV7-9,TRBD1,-,CASSLLRTGPSSYNEQFF,TGTGCCAGCAGCTTACTAAGGACAGGCCCGAGCTCCTACAATGAGCAGTTCTTC
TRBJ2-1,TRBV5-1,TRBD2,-,CASSTSGTSGGAYNEQFF,TGCGCCAGCAGCACCTCCGGGACTAGCGGGGGGGCCTACAATGAGCAGTTCTTC
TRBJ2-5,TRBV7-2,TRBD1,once,CASSYNRGEVTQYF,TGTGCCAGCAGCTACAACAGGGGCGAGGTCACCCAGTACTTC
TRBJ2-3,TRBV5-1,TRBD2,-,CASSLGRTSVFRPDTQYF,TGCGCCAGCAGCTTGGGTCGAACTAGCGTCTTTCGGCCAGATACGCAGTATTTT
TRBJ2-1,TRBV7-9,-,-,CASSLGTRDEQFF,TGTGCCAGCAGCTTAGGTACTAGGGATGAGCAGTTCTTC
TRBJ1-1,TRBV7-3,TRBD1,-,CASSSGQGVKAFF,TGTGCCAGCAGCTCAGGACAGGGGGTGAAGGCTTTCTTT
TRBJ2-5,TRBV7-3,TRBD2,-,CASSLLAGKGETQYF,TGTGCCAGCAGCTTACTAGCGGGGAAAGGAGAGACCCAGTACTTC
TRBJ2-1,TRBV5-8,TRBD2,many,CASSFRRGERGLYNEQFF,TGTGCCAGCAGCTTTAGGAGAGGAGAGCGGGGGCTTTACAATGAGCAGTTCTTC
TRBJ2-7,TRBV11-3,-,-,CASSPNRDIDYEQYF,TGTGCCAGCAGCCCAAACCGGGACATCGACTACGAGCAGTACTTC
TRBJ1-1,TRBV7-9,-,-,CASSLGGAGSTEAFF,TGTGCCAGCAGCCTTGGGGGGGCAGGGAGCACTGAAGCTTTCTTT
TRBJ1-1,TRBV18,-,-,CASSPGQGMRTEAFF,TGTGCCAGCTCACCAGGCCAGGGGATGAGGACTGAAGCTTTCTTT
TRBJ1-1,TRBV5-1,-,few,CASRRDRLTFF,TGCGCCAGTAGGCGGGATCGCCTAACTTTCTTT
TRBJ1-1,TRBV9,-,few,CASSRILGGLNTEAFF,TGTGCCAGCAGCCGGATCCTGGGAGGATTGAACACTGAAGCTTTCTTT
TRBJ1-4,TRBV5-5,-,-,CASIGTNEKLFF,TGTGCCAGCATCGGGACTAATGAAAAACTGTTTTTT
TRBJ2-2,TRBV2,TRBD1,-,CASTPPDRKNTGELFF,TGTGCCAGCACCCCCCCGGACAGGAAGAACACCGGGGAGCTGTTTTTT
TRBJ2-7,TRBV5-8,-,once,CASSAPGLFYEQYF,TGTGCCAGCAGCGCTCCGGGACTTTTCTACGAGCAGTACTTC
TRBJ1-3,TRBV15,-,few,CATSRDQGFSSGNTIYF,TGTGCCACCAGCAGAGATCAGGGGTTCTCCTCTGGAAACACCATATATTTT
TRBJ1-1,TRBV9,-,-,CASSVGSRAAEAFF,TGTGCCAGCAGCGTAGGTTCGAGGGCGGCTGAAGCTTTCTTT
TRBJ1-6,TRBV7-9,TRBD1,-,CASSPAGDRGGSPLHF,TGTGCCAGCAGTCCGGCCGGGGACAGGGGAGGTTCACCCCTCCACTTT
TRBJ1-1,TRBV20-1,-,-,CSVPEKKAFF,TGCAGTGTCCCGGAGAAAAAAGCTTTCTTT
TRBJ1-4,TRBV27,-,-,CASSSRQANEKLFF,TGTGCCAGCAGTTCGCGGCAAGCTAATGAAAAACTGTTTTTT
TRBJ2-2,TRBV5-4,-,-,CASTEGGIYTGELFF,TGTGCCAGCACAGAGGGGGGGATTTACACCGGGGAGCTGTTTTTT
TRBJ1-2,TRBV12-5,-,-,CASAGLQIYGYTF,TGTGCTAGTGCGGGGTTACAGATTTATGGCTACACCTTC
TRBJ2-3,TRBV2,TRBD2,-,CASSTGLAGGARDTQYF,TGTGCCAGCAGTACCGGACTAGCGGGAGGAGCTAGAGATACGCAGTATTTT
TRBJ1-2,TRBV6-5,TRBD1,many,CASSTAGTGINGYTF,TGTGCCAGCAGTACGGCCGGGACAGGGATTAATGGCTACACCTTC
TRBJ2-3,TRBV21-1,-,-,CASRGGEGCGTQYF,TGTGCCAGCAGGGGCGGGGAGGGTTGTGGTACGCAGTATTTT
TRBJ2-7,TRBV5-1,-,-,CASSLIQASYEQYF,TGCGCCAGCAGCTTGATTCAGGCCTCCTACGAGCAGTACTTC
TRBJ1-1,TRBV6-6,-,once,CASSPSHTEAFF,TGTGCCAGCAGCCCCTCCCATACAGAAGCTTTCTTT
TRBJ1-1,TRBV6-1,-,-,CASSEAYGRPNTEAFF,TGTGCCAGCAGTGAAGCGTATGGCAGGCCAAACACTGAAGCTTTCTTT
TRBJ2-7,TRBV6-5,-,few,CASSPVATTYEQYF,TGTGCCAGCAGTCCGGTAGCGACTACATACGAGCAGTACTTC
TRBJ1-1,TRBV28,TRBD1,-,CASNQVGQGNTEAFF,TGTGCCAGCAACCAAGTGGGACAGGGGAACACTGAAGCTTTCTTT
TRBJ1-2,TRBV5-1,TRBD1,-,CASSGTAGLYGYTF,TGCGCCAGCAGTGGGACAGCCGGACTCTATGGCTACACCTTC
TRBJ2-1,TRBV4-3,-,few,CASSQEPATSYNEQFF,TGCGCCAGCAGCCAAGAACCAGCGACCTCCTACAATGAGCAGTTCTTC
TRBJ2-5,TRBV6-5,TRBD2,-,CASSYGVAGIQETQYF,TGTGCCAGCAGTTACGGGGTAGCGGGGATCCAAGAGACCCAGTACTTC
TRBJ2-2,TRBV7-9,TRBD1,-,CASLPGQGPESGELFF,TGTGCCAGCCTGCCGGGACAGGGGCCAGAGTCTGGGGAGCTGTTTTTT
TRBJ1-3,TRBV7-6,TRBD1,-,CASTVTGTGVISGNTIYF,TGTGCCAGCACCGTGACAGGGACAGGGGTCATCTCTGGAAACACCATATATTTT
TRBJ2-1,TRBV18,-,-,CASSPQGQSGYNEQFF,TGTGCCAGCTCACCACAGGGCCAGTCGGGGTACAATGAGCAGTTCTTC
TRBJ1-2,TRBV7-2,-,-,CASSLGGRDGYTF,TGTGCCAGCAGCTTAGGAGGGAGAGATGGCTACACCTTC
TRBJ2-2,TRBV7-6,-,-,CASSPRKGDGELFF,TGTGCCAGCAGCCCACGAAAGGGGGACGGGGAGCTGTTTTTT
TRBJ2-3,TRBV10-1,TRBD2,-,CASSESRRTRTDTQYF,TGCGCCAGCAGTGAGTCTCGTAGGACTAGGACAGATACGCAGTATTTT
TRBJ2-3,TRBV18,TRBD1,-,CASSPGQGRKDTQYF,TGTGCCAGCTCACCGGGACAGGGTAGAAAAGATACGCAGTATTTT
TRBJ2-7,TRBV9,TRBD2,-,CASSVEGTSDYEQYF,TGTGCCAGCAGCGTAGAAGGGACTAGCGACTACGAGCAGTACTTC
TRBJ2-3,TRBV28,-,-,CASTPLGPWDTQYF,TGTGCCAGCACCCCCCTTGGCCCCTGGGATACGCAGTATTTT
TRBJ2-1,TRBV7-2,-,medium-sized,CASSLAAGSYNEQFF,TGTGCCAGCAGCTTAGCAGCGGGTTCCTACAATGAGCAGTTCTTC
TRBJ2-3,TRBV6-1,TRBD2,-,CASAISGSGGTQYF,TGTGCCAGCGCGATAAGCGGGAGCGGAGGTACGCAGTATTTT
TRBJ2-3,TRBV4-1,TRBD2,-,CASSHPPGLAVWDTDTQYF,TGCGCCAGCAGCCACCCCCCGGGACTAGCGGTATGGGACACAGATACGCAGTATTTT
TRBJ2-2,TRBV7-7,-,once,CASSHPGSGELFF,TGTGCTAGCAGCCACCCGGGATCGGGGGAGCTGTTTTTT
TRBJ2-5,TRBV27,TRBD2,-,CASLGREGGGTQYF,TGTGCCAGTTTGGGGCGGGAGGGCGGAGGGACCCAGTACTTC